This entry lists 24 T cell receptor beta chains sequenced from one sample in a study of shared clonotypes between healthy human individuals. Here immunoSEQ multiplex PCR was the method, and the copy in TCRdb shows in-frame clones only, minus some. The repertoire holds more than 900,000 clones, with approximately 80% as singletons. Sequences were obtained from memory CD4+ T cells from PBMCs. Subset described: CD45RA-negative fraction. These receptors all come from a man younger than 35 in good health. Some clones in this sample may be carry-over from other donors' samples.

This clone is a singleton in its sample. The junction and the germline gene differ at one end; a read error may be behind it. The chain employs TRBV6-1 and TRBJ1-4; D call uncertain. CDR1 is MNHNS, CDR2 SASEGT, per germline. The CDR3 contains 9 residues. This chain's CDR3 is CASSEPQPF. For the CDR3, the DNA is TGTGCCAGCAGTGAACCACAGCCTTTT.

V is TRBV7-2 and J is TRBJ2-2, with D perhaps matching TRBD1 (6 bases). Germline-derived CDR1 and CDR2 are SGHTA and FQGNSA. CDR3 size: 16 residues. Trimming pared 5 bases from V and 1 base from J, leaving 14 bases between. CDR3: CASSPQGPLNTGELFF. In DNA, the CDR3 is TGTGCCAGCAGCCCACAGGGACCTCTGAACACCGGGGAGCTGTTTTTT.

This clone was detected only once. The chain employs TRBV5-4 and TRBJ1-1, with TRBD1 as a possible D gene (5 bases). Per germline, CDR1 SGHNT and CDR2 YYREEE (reference sequence). This CDR3 comprises 15 residues. Trimming cost V 3 bases and J 3 bases, with 15 bases left between them. In DNA, the CDR3 is TGTGCCAGCAGCTATCGACAGAGCCGCTACACTGAAGCTTTCTTT. It encodes CASSYRQSRYTEAFF.

The V and J genes are TRBV5-6 and TRBJ2-5; 8 nucleotides align to TRBD1. This CDR3 contains 19 residues. From germline, CDR1 is SGHDT and CDR2 YYEEEE. V lost 6 bases to trimming and J lost 5 bases; unmatched junction nucleotides: 24. In DNA form, the CDR3 reads TGTGCCAGCACCAGGACCGGGACAGGAAAAAACTGGGACAGGGAGACCCAGTACTTC. Amino acid sequence: CASTRTGTGKNWDRETQYF.

This clone was observed a handful of times. This rearrangement joins TRBV19 to TRBJ1-5, with a tentative D call TRBD1 (6 bases). Germline V CDR1 and CDR2: LNHDA, SQIVND (reference sequence). The CDR3 covers 14 residues. Between the trimmed V and J ends, which lost 5 bases and 6 bases, there was a span of 14 bases. The CDR3 DNA sequence: TGTGCCAGTAGTGGGTCTGGAGGGGGTCAGCCCCAGCATTTT. Translation gives CASSGSGGGQPQHF.

In its sample, this clone was seen once. The J gene is TRBJ2-5, the V gene TRBV25-1, with D possibly TRBD2 on 5 matching bases. V lost 4 bases and J 6 bases, leaving 18 bases between the germline ends. Germline CDR1 and CDR2: MGHDK and SYGVNS. The CDR3 loop spans 15 amino acids. The CDR3 nucleotides read TGTGCCAGCAGTGGGTACAGTTTAGCGCTAAAGACCCAGTACTTC. It specifies CASSGYSLALKTQYF.

This rearrangement joins TRBV5-6 to TRBJ2-1; the D gene is possibly TRBD1 (6 bases). CDR3 length equals 14 residues. V was shortened by 3 bases and J by 3 bases, with 10 bases between the two germline ends. Germline V lookup: CDR1 SGHDT, CDR2 YYEEEE. The CDR3 region is CASSSYRVYNEQFF. The CDR3 DNA follows: TGTGCCAGCAGCTCTTACAGGGTCTACAATGAGCAGTTCTTC.

The chain has TRBV10-3 and TRBJ2-3; no clear D. The CDR3 runs 11 residues. V gave up 6 bases and J gave up 2 bases, with 3 bases separating them. Germline CDR1 reads ENHRY; CDR2 reads SYGVKD. CDR3 DNA: TGTGCCATCAGGACCACAGATACGCAGTATTTT. Protein: CAIRTTDTQYF.

The chain recombines TRBV25-1 with TRBJ2-5, with 9 bases identical to TRBD1. The CDR3 length is 16 residues. The V and J ends lost 3 bases and 4 bases, in that order; junction bases with no gene match: 9. From germline, CDR1 is MGHDK and CDR2 SYGVNS. The CDR3 sequence is CASSDRGTGSGETQYF. CDR3 nucleotides: TGTGCCAGCAGTGATCGAGGGACAGGGTCAGGAGAGACCCAGTACTTC.

This clone has a handful of counts. The chain employs TRBV28 and TRBJ2-4; D might be TRBD1 or TRBD2, each matching 6 bases. V dropped 3 bases and J dropped 7 bases, with 10 bases sitting between them. The CDR3 totals 13 residues. Germline V lookup: CDR1 MDHEN, CDR2 SYDVKM. The CDR3 DNA is TGTGCCAGCAGTTTTGGGGGGCTGAACATTCAGTACTTC. Protein product: CASSFGGLNIQYF.

The chain joins TRBV28 to TRBJ1-2; D uncertain. The CDR3 is 13 amino acids. V dropped 8 bases and J dropped 0 bases, with 10 bases sitting between them. Germline loops: CDR1 MDHEN, CDR2 SYDVKM. The CDR3 DNA sequence: TGTGCCAGCGGTCCCACTGCTAACTATGGCTACACCTTC. Encoded protein: CASGPTANYGYTF.

The chain recombines TRBV18 with TRBJ2-7; D possibly uses TRBD1 or TRBD2 (5 bases each). Trimming cost V 3 bases and J 2 bases, with 11 bases left between them. The CDR3 consists of 14 residues. Germline assignment: CDR1 KGHSH and CDR2 LQKENI. This CDR3 is CASSPVQGPYEQYF. In DNA, the CDR3 is TGTGCCAGCTCACCGGTCCAGGGACCCTACGAGCAGTACTTC.

V usage is TRBV11-2 and J usage is TRBJ2-2; perhaps TRBD2 as D (5 bases). The CDR3 is made up of 14 amino acids. V was clipped by 0 bases and J by 5 bases, with 7 bases between them. Germline V gene lookup returns CDR1 SGHAT and CDR2 FQNNGV. The CDR3 DNA reads as TGTGCCAGCAGCTTAGAGAGCGGTACCGGGGAGCTGTTTTTT. This codes for CASSLESGTGELFF.

This chain connects TRBV7-3 to TRBJ2-5, with no clear D. V was pared by 0 bases and J by 5 bases, with 7 bases between. The germline gives CDR1 SGHTA, CDR2 FQGTGA. This CDR3 is 13 amino acids long. For the CDR3, the DNA is TGTGCCAGCAGCTTAACCCCCATTGAGACCCAGTACTTC. This gives the protein CASSLTPIETQYF.

For this clone: The sample contains more than one DNA sequence encoding this CDR3. V is TRBV20-1 and J is TRBJ2-7, with D possibly matching TRBD1 (5 bases). Trimming shortened V by 0 bases and J by 5 bases, and 5 bases separated the two germline ends. CDR1 and CDR2 from the germline V gene are DFQATT and SNEGSKA (reference sequence). This CDR3 has 11 residues. The CDR3 loop reads CSARDRDEQYF. CDR3 nucleotide sequence: TGCAGTGCTAGAGACAGGGACGAGCAGTACTTC.

The J gene is TRBJ1-3, the V gene TRBV7-9; a weak D match, TRBD1 (6 bases). The V gene lost 5 bases and the J gene lost 0 bases, with 17 bases spanning the gap. This CDR3 is 17 amino acids long. CDR1 SEHNR and CDR2 FQNEAQ come from the germline V gene (reference sequence). CDR3 sequence reads: CASSQWGGRISGNTIYF. CDR3 in DNA: TGTGCCAGCAGCCAATGGGGGGGCCGAATCTCTGGAAACACCATATATTTT.

The chain is built from TRBV28 and TRBJ2-2; 12 bases align to TRBD2. J gave up 5 bases and V 7 bases, and 8 bases lay outside the gene matches. The germline CDR1 and CDR2 sequences are MDHEN and SYDVKM. The CDR3 has 16 amino acids. The DNA for the CDR3 is TGTGCCAGCACCCGCCTAGCGGGAGGGCGTACCGGGGAGCTGTTTTTT. Its protein is CASTRLAGGRTGELFF.

The rearrangement links TRBV7-3 to TRBJ2-3; D not certain. Germline values: CDR1 SGHTA, CDR2 FQGTGA. CDR3 size: 13 residues. Trimming cost V 4 bases and J 7 bases, with 12 bases left between them. The CDR3 loop reads CASSSVTSNTQYF. CDR3 bases: TGTGCCAGCAGCTCGGTTACTTCAAATACGCAGTATTTT.

The gene calls are TRBV27 and TRBJ1-1; D is perhaps TRBD1 (5 bases). Germline V CDR1 and CDR2: MNHEY, SMNVEV (reference sequence). Trimming left V 5 bases short and J 1 base short, with 11 bases between. The CDR3 loop spans 14 amino acids. DNA for the CDR3: TGTGCCAGCAGTCCCTTCGACAGGAACACTGAAGCTTTCTTT. Encoded protein: CASSPFDRNTEAFF.

The chain recombines TRBV7-9 with TRBJ2-6; no reliable D call. The germline gives CDR1 SEHNR, CDR2 FQNEAQ (reference sequence). This CDR3 region has 15 residues. Trimming took 5 bases from V and 8 from J, leaving 16 bases between them. CDR3: CASSPYERMSNVLTF. CDR3 nucleotides: TGTGCCAGCAGCCCTTACGAAAGGATGTCCAACGTCCTGACTTTC. Looking up the rest from reference TRBV7-9 and TRBJ2-6 gives the full variable domain: DTGVSQNPRHKITKRGQNVTFRCDPISEHNRLYWYRQTLGQGPEFLTYFQNEAQLEKSRLLSDRFSAERPKGSFSTLEIQRTEQGDSAMYLCASSPYERMSNVLTFGAGSRLTVL.

In the case of this clone: Other DNA sequences from this sample encode an identical CDR3 as well. V gene TRBV30 combines with J gene TRBJ2-3, with D possibly TRBD2 on 7 matching bases. Germline CDR1 and CDR2: GTSNPN and SVGIG (reference sequence). V lost 3 bases and J 0 bases, leaving 10 bases between the germline ends. This CDR3 comprises 14 residues. In DNA form, the CDR3 reads TGTGCCTGGAGCGGGGGGCAAAGCACAGATACGCAGTATTTT. Protein sequence: CAWSGGQSTDTQYF. Using reference TRBV30 and TRBJ2-3 for the parts outside the CDR3, the full variable domain is SQTIHQWPATLVQPVGSPLSLECTVEGTSNPNLYWYRQAAGRGLQLLFYSVGIGQISSEVPQNLSASRPQDRQFILSSKKLLLSDSGFYLCAWSGGQSTDTQYFGPGTRLTVL.

This sequence joins TRBV9 and TRBJ2-5, with 8 bases aligning to TRBD2. This CDR3 has 15 residues. V was clipped by 0 bases and J by 5 bases; unmatched bases: 6. Germline V gene sequence: CDR1 SGDLS, CDR2 YYNGEE. DNA for the CDR3: TGTGCCAGCAGCGTAGGCGCGGGGGGCAGGGAGACCCAGTACTTC. Translated: CASSVGAGGRETQYF.

Concerning this clone: This likely stems from a read error, as it lies one base from a far larger clone. Other DNA variants within this sample encode the same CDR3. The V gene is TRBV2, the J gene TRBJ2-7; no clear D gene. The CDR3 length is 11 residues. Per the germline V gene, CDR1 is SNHLY and CDR2 is FYNNEI. Between the trimmed V and J ends, which lost 4 bases and 4 bases, there was a span of 5 bases. CDR3 amino acids: CASSVKYEQYF. Here the CDR3 DNA reads TGTGCCAGCAGTGTAAAGTACGAGCAGTACTTC.

The chain is built from TRBV18 and TRBJ1-5; D gene uncertain. The CDR3 consists of 16 residues. V was shortened by 3 bases and J by 2 bases, with 14 bases between the two germline ends. The germline V gene has CDR1 KGHSH and CDR2 LQKENI. CDR3 DNA sequence: TGTGCCAGCTCACCGGGCGAAGGGCAGGGCAATCAGCCCCAGCATTTT. It is translated as CASSPGEGQGNQPQHF.